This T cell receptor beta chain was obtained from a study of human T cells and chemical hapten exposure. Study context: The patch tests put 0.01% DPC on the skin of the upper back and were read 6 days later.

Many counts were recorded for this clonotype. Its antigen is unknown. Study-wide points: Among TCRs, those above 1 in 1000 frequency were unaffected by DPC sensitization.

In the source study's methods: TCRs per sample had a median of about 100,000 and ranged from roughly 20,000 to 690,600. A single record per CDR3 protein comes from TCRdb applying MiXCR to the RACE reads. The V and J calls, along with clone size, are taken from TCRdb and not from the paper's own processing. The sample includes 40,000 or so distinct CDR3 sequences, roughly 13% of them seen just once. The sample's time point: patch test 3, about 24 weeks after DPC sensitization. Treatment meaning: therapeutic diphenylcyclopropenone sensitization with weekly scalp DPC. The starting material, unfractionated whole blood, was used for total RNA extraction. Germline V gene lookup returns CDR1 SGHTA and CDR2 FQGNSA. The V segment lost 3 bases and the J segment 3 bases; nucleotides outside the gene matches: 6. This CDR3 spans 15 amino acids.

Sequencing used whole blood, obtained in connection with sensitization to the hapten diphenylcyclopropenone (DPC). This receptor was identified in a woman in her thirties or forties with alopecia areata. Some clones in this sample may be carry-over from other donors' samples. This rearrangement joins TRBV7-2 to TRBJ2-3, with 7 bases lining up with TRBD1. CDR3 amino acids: CASSFQTGNTDTQYF. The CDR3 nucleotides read TGTGCCAGCAGCTTCCAGACAGGGAATACAGATACGCAGTATTTT.